The 2 T cell receptor beta chains in this list originate from one sample, sequenced in a study of naive and memory T cell subsets. An equimolar mix of two oligonucleotides served as the beta constant-region primer for TRBC1 and TRBC2. Ligated cDNA was amplified by four rounds of PCR with nested alpha and beta constant-region primers and SP2. TCRdb redid the calling of the UMI-ligation and nested PCR reads with MiXCR, one entry per CDR3 protein. In the table there are around 160,000 distinct CDR3 sequences, roughly 22% of which are singletons. Study-level results: Possibly reflecting memory cells re-expressing CD45RA, a few larger clonotypes occurred in naive repertoires, especially CD8.

Their specific antigens are unknown. The sample was naive CD4+ T cells from blood. These receptors were obtained from a human donor in good health.

This clonotype was seen a few times. The V and J genes are TRBV14 and TRBJ2-3; 7 nucleotides agree with TRBD2. This CDR3 comprises 15 residues. Germline CDR1 and CDR2: SGHDN and FVKESK. Losses at the gene ends were 6 bases for V and 2 bases for J; bases not matched to a gene: 8. Here the CDR3 DNA reads TGTGCCAGCAGGCTGAGTCGGGACTACACAGATACGCAGTATTTT. It is translated as CASRLSRDYTDTQYF.

This clonotype was counted a few times. The chain is built from TRBV24-1 and TRBJ2-5; no reliable D call. V shed 7 bases and J shed 5 bases, with 7 bases lying between them. This CDR3 is 11 amino acids long. Germline-derived CDR1 and CDR2 are KGHDR and SFDVKD. Written as DNA, the CDR3 is TGTGCCACCAGCGCTCTCGAGACCCAGTACTTC. Residues: CATSALETQYF.